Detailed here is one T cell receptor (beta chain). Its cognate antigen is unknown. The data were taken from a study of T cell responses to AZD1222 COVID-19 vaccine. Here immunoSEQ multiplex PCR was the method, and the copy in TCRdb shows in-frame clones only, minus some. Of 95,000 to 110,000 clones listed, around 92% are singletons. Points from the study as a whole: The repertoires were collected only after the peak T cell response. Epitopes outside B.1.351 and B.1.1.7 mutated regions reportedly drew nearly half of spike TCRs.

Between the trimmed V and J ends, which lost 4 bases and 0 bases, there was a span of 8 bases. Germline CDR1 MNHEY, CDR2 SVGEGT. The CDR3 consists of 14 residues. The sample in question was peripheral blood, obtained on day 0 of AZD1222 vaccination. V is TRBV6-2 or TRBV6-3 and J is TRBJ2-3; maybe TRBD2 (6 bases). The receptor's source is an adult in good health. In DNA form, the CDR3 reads TGTGCCAGCAGTTTCGGGACTAGCACAGATACGCAGTATTTT. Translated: CASSFGTSTDTQYF.